This is a list of T cell receptor beta chains from one sample in a study of T-cell reconstitution after alpha-beta-depleted transplantation in children. TCRdb independently ran MiXCR on the PCR reads; one entry per CDR3 protein. Here the sample spans about 250,000 distinct CDR3 sequences, roughly 25% being singletons. This material consisted of PBMCs, mostly from graft donor cells, taken 360 days after TCRalphabeta/CD19-depleted stem cell transplant. These receptors were collected from a female patient younger than 10 who had a stem cell transplant for congenital amegakaryocytic thrombocytopenia, so the T cells may come from the graft donor. CDR3s include the opening cysteine and the closing phenylalanine or tryptophan. The D gene is left open where the match is weak. Clone sizes are given selectively: once, few, many, or a class where the clone is expanded.

14,NA,TRBJ2-2,TRBV14,NA,TGTGCCAGCAGCCAAGATTTGAACACCGGGGAGCTGTTTTTT,CASSQDLNTGELFF
14,few,TRBJ2-1,TRBV11-2,NA,TGTGCCAGCAGCTTAGTTCGGGGTTACAATGAGCAGTTCTTC,CASSLVRGYNEQFF
14,many,TRBJ2-2,TRBV16,NA,TGTGCCAGCAGCCGGGCAGCGAACACCGGGGAGCTGTTTTTT,CASSRAANTGELFF
14,NA,TRBJ1-5,TRBV28,NA,TGTGCCAGCAGTTTATCGGCTGGCAATCAGCCCCAGCATTTT,CASSLSAGNQPQHF
14,NA,TRBJ2-5,TRBV5-4,NA,TGTGCCAGCAGACCAGCGGCCGAATTGGAGACCCAGTACTTC,CASRPAAELETQYF
18,many,TRBJ2-1,TRBV4-1,TRBD2,TGCGCCAGCAGCCAACGCCTTGGAGGCGGGAGGGCCTACAATGAGCAGTTCTTC,CASSQRLGGGRAYNEQFF
16,NA,TRBJ2-7,TRBV5-6,NA,TGTGCCAGCACCACTAGCTTAGCTACTTTATCCTACGAGCAGTACTTC,CASTTSLATLSYEQYF
11,NA,TRBJ2-3,TRBV29-1,NA,TGCAGCGTTTTGATTCTCTCATTTATGTATTTT,CSVLILSFMYF
17,many,TRBJ2-1,TRBV4-1,TRBD2,TGCGCCAGCAGCCAAGTAGCTACACCGGGACTAAACAATGAGCAGTTCTTC,CASSQVATPGLNNEQFF
15,few,TRBJ2-5,TRBV30,NA,TGTGCCTGGAGTGTATCGAGGGTTGGCCGAGAGACCCAGTACTTC,CAWSVSRVGRETQYF
14,many,TRBJ1-4,TRBV2,NA,TGTGCCAGCAATCCAGTGGGACTAAATGAAAAACTGTTTTTT,CASNPVGLNEKLFF
11,NA,TRBJ2-5,TRBV29-1,NA,TGCAGCGTTGGACAACGAGAGACCCAGTACTTC,CSVGQRETQYF
14,NA,TRBJ1-2,TRBV7-6,NA,TGTGCCAGCAGCCCCGGGGGGGACTTCTATGGCTACACCTTC,CASSPGGDFYGYTF
15,NA,TRBJ2-2,TRBV9,NA,TGTGCCAGCAGCGTAGTACGAGGGTTCACCGGGGAGCTGTTTTTT,CASSVVRGFTGELFF
14,many,TRBJ1-1,TRBV28,TRBD1,TGTGCCACTGGGACAGTATCCTTGAACACTGAAGCTTTCTTT,CATGTVSLNTEAFF
15,few,TRBJ2-7,TRBV4-3,NA,TGCGCCAGCAGCCAAGTTCGACAGGCCGCCTACGAGCAGTACTTC,CASSQVRQAAYEQYF
14,NA,TRBJ2-3,TRBV4-1,NA,TGCGCCAGCAGCCAAGGACACTTTATGGATACGCAGTATTTT,CASSQGHFMDTQYF
16,NA,TRBJ2-2,TRBV4-1,NA,TGCGCCAGCAGCCACTATCCAGGGGCTGGAGCCGGGGAGCTGTTTTTT,CASSHYPGAGAGELFF
17,NA,TRBJ1-1,TRBV18,TRBD1,TGTGCCAGCTCACCCGGGACAGGGGGCGCGTTGGGCACTGAAGCTTTCTTT,CASSPGTGGALGTEAFF
17,few,TRBJ2-1,TRBV4-1,TRBD2,TGCGCCAGCAGCCCAGGTCTAGCGGGGCCGATCTACAATGAGCAGTTCTTC,CASSPGLAGPIYNEQFF
14,many,TRBJ2-1,TRBV4-3,TRBD2,TGCGCCAGCAGCCAGGGACTAGCGGGCGACGAGCAGTTCTTC,CASSQGLAGDEQFF
14,few,TRBJ2-2,TRBV29-1,TRBD2,TGCAGCCCGGGGCGGGAGGGTAAAATTCGGGAGCTGTTTTTT,CSPGREGKIRELFF
17,many,TRBJ1-1,TRBV4-1,TRBD1,TGCGCCAGCAGCCAGCAAGAGGGATACAGGGGAAAATCCGAAGCTTTCTTT,CASSQQEGYRGKSEAFF
13,NA,TRBJ1-1,TRBV4-3,NA,TGCGCCAGCAGCCAGACGTGGGGTACTGAAGCTTTCTTT,CASSQTWGTEAFF
12,many,TRBJ2-7,TRBV12-3/TRBV12-4,NA,TGTGCCAGCAGTCACCCGGGGACGGATAATCACTTC,CASSHPGTDNHF
14,NA,TRBJ2-5,TRBV5-1,NA,TGCGCCAGCAGCTTGTTGCGGGGTTTGGAGACCCAGTACTTC,CASSLLRGLETQYF
16,once,TRBJ2-3,TRBV18,NA,TGTGCCAGCTCACTCTCCCAGTTAGCGGACACAGATACGCAGTATTTT,CASSLSQLADTDTQYF
15,NA,TRBJ1-1,TRBV5-6,NA,TGTGCCAGCAGCTCCACCAGACAGTTCGGGACTGAAGCTTTCTTT,CASSSTRQFGTEAFF
16,few,TRBJ2-1,TRBV5-1,TRBD2,TGCGCCAGCAGCTTGGCCGGGGACTACTCCTACAATGAGCAGTTCTTC,CASSLAGDYSYNEQFF